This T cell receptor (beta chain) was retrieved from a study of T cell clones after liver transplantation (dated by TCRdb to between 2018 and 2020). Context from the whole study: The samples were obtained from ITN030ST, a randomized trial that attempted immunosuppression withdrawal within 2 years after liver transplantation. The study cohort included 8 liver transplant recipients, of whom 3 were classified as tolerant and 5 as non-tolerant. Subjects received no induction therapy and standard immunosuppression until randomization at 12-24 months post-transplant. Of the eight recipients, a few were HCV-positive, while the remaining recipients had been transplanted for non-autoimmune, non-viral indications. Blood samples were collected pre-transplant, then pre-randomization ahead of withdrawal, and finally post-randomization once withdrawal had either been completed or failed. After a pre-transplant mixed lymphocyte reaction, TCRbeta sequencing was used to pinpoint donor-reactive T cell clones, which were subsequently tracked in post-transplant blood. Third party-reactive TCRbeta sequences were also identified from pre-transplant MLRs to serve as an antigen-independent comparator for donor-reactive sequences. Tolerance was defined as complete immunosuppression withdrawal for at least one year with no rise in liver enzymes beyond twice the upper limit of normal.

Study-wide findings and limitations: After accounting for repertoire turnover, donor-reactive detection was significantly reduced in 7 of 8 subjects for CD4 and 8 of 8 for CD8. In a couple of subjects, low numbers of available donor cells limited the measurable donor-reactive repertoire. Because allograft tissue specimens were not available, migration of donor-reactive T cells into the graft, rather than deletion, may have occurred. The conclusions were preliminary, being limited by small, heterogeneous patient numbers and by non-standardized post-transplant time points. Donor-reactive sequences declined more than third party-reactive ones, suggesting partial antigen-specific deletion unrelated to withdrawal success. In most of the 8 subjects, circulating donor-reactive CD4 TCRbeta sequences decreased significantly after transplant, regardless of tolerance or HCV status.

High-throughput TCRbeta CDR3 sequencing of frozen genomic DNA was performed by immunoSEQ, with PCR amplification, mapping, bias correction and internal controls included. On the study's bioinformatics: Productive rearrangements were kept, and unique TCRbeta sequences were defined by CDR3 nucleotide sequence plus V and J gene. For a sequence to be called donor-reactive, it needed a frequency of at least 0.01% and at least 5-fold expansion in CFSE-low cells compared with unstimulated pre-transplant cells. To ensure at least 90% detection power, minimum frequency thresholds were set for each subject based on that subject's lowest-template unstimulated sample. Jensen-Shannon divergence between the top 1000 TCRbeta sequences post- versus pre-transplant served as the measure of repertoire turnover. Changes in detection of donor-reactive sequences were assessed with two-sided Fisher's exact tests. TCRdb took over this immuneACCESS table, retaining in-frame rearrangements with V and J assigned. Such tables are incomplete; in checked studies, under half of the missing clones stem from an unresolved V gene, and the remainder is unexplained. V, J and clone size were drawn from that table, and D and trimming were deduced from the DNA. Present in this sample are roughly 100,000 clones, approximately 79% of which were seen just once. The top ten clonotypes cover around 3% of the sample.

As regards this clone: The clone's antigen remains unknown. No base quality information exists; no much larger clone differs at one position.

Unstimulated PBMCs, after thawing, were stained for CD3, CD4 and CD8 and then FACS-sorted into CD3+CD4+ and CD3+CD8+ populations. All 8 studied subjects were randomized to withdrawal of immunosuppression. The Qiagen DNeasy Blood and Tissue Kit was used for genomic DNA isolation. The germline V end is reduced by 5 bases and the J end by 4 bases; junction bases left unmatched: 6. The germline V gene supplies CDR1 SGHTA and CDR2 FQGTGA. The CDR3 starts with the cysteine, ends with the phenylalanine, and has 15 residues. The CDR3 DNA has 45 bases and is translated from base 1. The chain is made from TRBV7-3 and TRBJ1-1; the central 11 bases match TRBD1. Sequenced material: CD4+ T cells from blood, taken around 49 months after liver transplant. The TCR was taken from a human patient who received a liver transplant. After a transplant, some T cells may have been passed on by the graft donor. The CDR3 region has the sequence CASSRTGGAGTEAFF. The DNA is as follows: TGTGCCAGCAGCCGGACAGGGGGCGCGGGCACTGAAGCTTTCTTT.